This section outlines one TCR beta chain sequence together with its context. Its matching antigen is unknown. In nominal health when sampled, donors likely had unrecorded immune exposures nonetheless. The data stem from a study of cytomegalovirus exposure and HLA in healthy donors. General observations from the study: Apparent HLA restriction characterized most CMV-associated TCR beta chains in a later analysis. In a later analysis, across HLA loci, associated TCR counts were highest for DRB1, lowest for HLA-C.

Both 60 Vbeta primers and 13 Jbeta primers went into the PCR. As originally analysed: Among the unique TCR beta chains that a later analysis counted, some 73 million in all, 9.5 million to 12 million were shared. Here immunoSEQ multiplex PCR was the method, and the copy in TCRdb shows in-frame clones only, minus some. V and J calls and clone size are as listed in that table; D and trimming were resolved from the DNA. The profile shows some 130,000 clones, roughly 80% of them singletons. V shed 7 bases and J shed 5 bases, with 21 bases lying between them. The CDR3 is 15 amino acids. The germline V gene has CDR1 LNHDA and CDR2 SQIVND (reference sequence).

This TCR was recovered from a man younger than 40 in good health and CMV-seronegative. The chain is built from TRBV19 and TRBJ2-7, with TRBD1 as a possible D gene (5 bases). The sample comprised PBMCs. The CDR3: CASKTPPRPRDEQYF. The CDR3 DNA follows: TGTGCCAGTAAAACCCCTCCCCGCCCCAGGGACGAGCAGTACTTC.